The clone carrying this T cell receptor (beta chain) was seen a few times. The target antigen is unknown. This sample was taken from a study of identical twins. The CDR3 is 12 amino acids. CDR1 is LGHDT, CDR2 YNNKEL, per germline (reference sequence). V was trimmed by 0 bases and J by 15 bases, leaving 12 bases between them. One entry per CDR3 protein results from TCRdb running MiXCR on the 5' RACE reads. The sample contains a few hundred thousand distinct CDR3 sequences, about an eighth of which appear only once. Study-level findings and limits: Memory repertoires showed no such pattern, whereas abundant cord blood beta clonotypes carried fewer insertions.

This same sample was also taken into another study, of yellow fever vaccine responses in identical twins. That study adds: Twins reportedly showed a vaccine T cell response that seemed partly convergent and partly personalized.

Material for sequencing was memory (CD45RO+) T cells sorted from blood. The chain employs TRBV3-1 and TRBJ2-1, with TRBD2 as a possible D gene (5 bases). The receptor was derived from a woman between 18 and 30 years old in good health. CDR3 coding DNA: TGTGCCAGCAGCCAAGAGGACTCACGAGCGTTCTTC. Protein product: CASSQEDSRAFF.